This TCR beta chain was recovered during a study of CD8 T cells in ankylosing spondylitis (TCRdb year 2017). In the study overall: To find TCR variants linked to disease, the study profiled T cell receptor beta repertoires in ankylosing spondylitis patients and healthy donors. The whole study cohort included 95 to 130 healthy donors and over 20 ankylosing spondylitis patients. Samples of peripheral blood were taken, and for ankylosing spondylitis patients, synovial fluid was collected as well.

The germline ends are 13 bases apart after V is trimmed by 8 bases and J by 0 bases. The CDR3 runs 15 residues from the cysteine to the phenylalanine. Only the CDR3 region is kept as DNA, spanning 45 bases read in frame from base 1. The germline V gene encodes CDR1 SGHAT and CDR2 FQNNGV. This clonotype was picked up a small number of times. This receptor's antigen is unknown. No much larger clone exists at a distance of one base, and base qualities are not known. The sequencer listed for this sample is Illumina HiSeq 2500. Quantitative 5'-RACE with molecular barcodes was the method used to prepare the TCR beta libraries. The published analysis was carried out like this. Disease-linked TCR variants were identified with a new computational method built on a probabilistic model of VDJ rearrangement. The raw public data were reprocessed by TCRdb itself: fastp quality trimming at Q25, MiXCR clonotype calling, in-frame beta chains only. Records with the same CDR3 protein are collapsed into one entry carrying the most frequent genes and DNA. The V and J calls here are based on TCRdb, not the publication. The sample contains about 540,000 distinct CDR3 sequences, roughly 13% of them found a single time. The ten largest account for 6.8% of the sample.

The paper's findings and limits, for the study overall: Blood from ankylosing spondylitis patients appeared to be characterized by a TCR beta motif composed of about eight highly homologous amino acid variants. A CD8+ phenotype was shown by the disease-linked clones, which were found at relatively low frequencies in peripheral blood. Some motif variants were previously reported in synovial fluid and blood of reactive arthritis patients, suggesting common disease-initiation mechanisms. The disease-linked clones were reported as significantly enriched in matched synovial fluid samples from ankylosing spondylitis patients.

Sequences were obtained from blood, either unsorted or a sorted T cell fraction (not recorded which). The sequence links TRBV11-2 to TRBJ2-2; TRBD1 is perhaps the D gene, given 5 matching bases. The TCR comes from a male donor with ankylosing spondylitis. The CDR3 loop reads CASPGKGTNTGELFF. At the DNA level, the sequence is TGTGCCAGCCCTGGGAAGGGGACGAACACCGGGGAGCTGTTTTTT.